This TCR beta chain was recovered during a study of cytomegalovirus exposure and HLA in healthy donors. There are a few counts of this clone. PCR involved 60 Vbeta and 13 Jbeta primers. Assay used: immunoSEQ multiplex PCR; TCRdb lists only in-frame clones, some missing. Here the sample spans about 120,000 clones, more than 55% being singletons. The CDR3 sequence is 15 residues long. CDR1 and CDR2 from the germline V gene are SGHAT and FQNNGV. The germline V and J ends were trimmed by 3 bases and 5 bases, with 16 bases remaining between them. Sequenced sample: PBMCs. V and J are TRBV11-2 and TRBJ1-1, with a tentative D call TRBD1 (6 bases). The sequence was obtained from a man aged 18 to 30 in good health and CMV-seronegative. The CDR3 loop reads CASSLRRRGLTEAFF. The CDR3 region has the DNA TGTGCCAGCAGCTTGCGGAGGCGGGGGCTAACTGAAGCTTTCTTT.